The 25 T cell receptor beta chains presented below share a single source sample, sequenced in a study of shared clonotypes between healthy human individuals. The data were produced by immunoSEQ multiplex PCR, yet TCRdb's version contains in-frame clones alone and is incomplete. The profile covers 950,000 to 1,100,000 clones, with under 80% appearing a single time and roughly 1.5% taken by the ten largest. The sample taken for sequencing was memory CD4+ T cells sorted from blood. Subset of the sample: CD45RA-negative fraction. The receptors originated from a man aged 18-30 years in good health.

The rearrangement uses TRBV7-2 and TRBJ2-4; 12 bases align to TRBD2. This CDR3 spans 18 amino acids. V was pared by 1 base and J by 0 bases, with 4 bases of the junction left unmatched. Germline V gene data show CDR1 as SGHTA and CDR2 as FQGNSA. The CDR3 region has the DNA TGTGCCAGCAGCTTAGGAGGGACTAGCGGGTTAGCCAAAAACATTCAGTACTTC. It translates to CASSLGGTSGLAKNIQYF.

The chain recombines TRBV25-1 with TRBJ2-7; D is unclear. The length of the CDR3 is 12 residues. V lost 7 bases to trimming and J lost 3 bases, with 10 bases between them. The germline V gene encodes CDR1 MGHDK and CDR2 SYGVNS. For the CDR3, the DNA is TGTGCCAGCAATTCACAAGGCTACGAGCAGTACTTC. Translated: CASNSQGYEQYF.

The V call is TRBV5-1, the J call TRBJ2-5, with 9 bases identical to TRBD1. The DNA end is more similar to TRBJ2-7, so the J call may be wrong. This CDR3 comprises 14 residues. The V gene's germline CDR1 is SGHRS and CDR2 YFSETQ. The CDR3 coding sequence is TGCGCCAGCAGCTTCGACAGGGGGAGATACGAGCAGTACTTC. Protein: CASSFDRGRYEQYF.

This chain joins TRBV19 and TRBJ2-2; 9 nucleotides line up with TRBD1. The V and J ends lost 7 bases and 5 bases, in that order; junction bases with no gene match: 11. The length of the CDR3 is 16 residues. The germline gives CDR1 LNHDA, CDR2 SQIVND (reference sequence). The chain's CDR3 is CASIPAGQGKTGELFF. CDR3 DNA sequence: TGTGCCAGTATCCCAGCAGGACAGGGGAAGACCGGGGAGCTGTTTTTT.

The genes are TRBV5-1 and TRBJ2-1; 7 bases map to TRBD1. CDR1 is SGHRS and CDR2 is YFSETQ in the germline V gene. The V gene end was trimmed by 7 bases and the J gene end by 5 bases; junction bases not matched to a gene: 9. This CDR3 region has 14 residues. CDR3 sequence: CASRRQGPNNEQFF. CDR3 coding DNA: TGCGCCAGCCGTCGACAGGGACCTAACAATGAGCAGTTCTTC.

A remark on this clone: A read error may be the cause here, since a much bigger clone is one base away. Other DNA variants within this sample encode the same CDR3. The J gene is TRBJ2-7, the V gene TRBV28; D unresolved. CDR3 length: 10 amino acids. The V gene lost 6 bases and the J gene lost 3 bases, with 3 bases spanning the gap. Germline V gives CDR1 MDHEN, CDR2 SYDVKM. This CDR3 reads CASSGYEQYF. The CDR3 nucleotides are TGTGCCAGCAGCGGCTACGAGCAGTACTTC.

The V gene is TRBV5-1, the J gene TRBJ1-2, with 9 positions matching TRBD1. CDR1 is SGHRS and CDR2 is YFSETQ in the germline V gene. The trim removed 3 bases at V and 3 bases at J, leaving 6 bases unmatched. The CDR3 extends over 15 amino acids. CDR3 residues: CASSSDRGLDYGYTF. The CDR3 DNA is TGCGCCAGCAGCTCGGACAGGGGTCTGGACTATGGCTACACCTTC.

The J gene is TRBJ1-1, the V gene TRBV30, with D possibly matching TRBD1 (6 bases). This CDR3 spans 13 amino acids. CDR1 is GTSNPN, CDR2 SVGIG, per germline (reference sequence). With 0 bases removed from V and 7 bases from J, the gap between germline ends came to 12 bases. CDR3 in DNA: TGTGCCTGGAGTGTATCAGACAGGAGTGAAGCTTTCTTT. As protein: CAWSVSDRSEAFF.

In its sample, this clone was seen a few times. The sample carries other DNA sequences with the same CDR3. The V call is TRBV19, the J call TRBJ2-3; 11 bases are a match to TRBD2. The CDR3 spans 15 residues. Germline values: CDR1 LNHDA, CDR2 SQIVND (reference sequence). Germline trimming cut 3 bases from V and 3 bases from J; bases unmatched to any gene: 2. This CDR3 is CASSILAGGTDTQYF. In nucleotides, the CDR3 is TGTGCCAGTAGTATTCTAGCGGGAGGTACAGATACGCAGTATTTT.

This sequence joins TRBV5-4 and TRBJ2-3; 8 bases are a match to TRBD2. CDR3 length: 15 residues. Germline V gene lookup returns CDR1 SGHNT and CDR2 YYREEE (reference sequence). V trimming: 0 bases; J trimming: 6 bases; junction bases outside the gene matches: 6. CDR3: CASSLELAAYDTQYF. The CDR3, as DNA: TGTGCCAGCAGCTTGGAACTAGCGGCGTATGATACGCAGTATTTT.

The chain joins TRBV18 to TRBJ1-6; D is unresolved. CDR1 and CDR2 (germline): KGHSH, LQKENI. CDR3 length equals 15 residues. The V and J ends lost 3 bases and 5 bases respectively, with 11 bases between them. CDR3 residues: CASSPPDGNNSPLHF. For the CDR3, the DNA is TGTGCCAGCTCACCCCCGGACGGGAATAATTCACCCCTCCACTTT.

The V and J genes are TRBV15 and TRBJ1-6, with 7 bases lining up with TRBD1. The germline V gene encodes CDR1 LNHNV and CDR2 YYDKDF (reference sequence). V gave up 2 bases and J gave up 6 bases; unmatched junction bases: 10. CDR3 length equals 17 residues. CDR3 sequence (DNA): TGTGCCACCAGCAGATGGCAGGGGGATTCTATTAATTCACCCCTCCACTTT. Its protein is CATSRWQGDSINSPLHF.

This clone came up a few times. The CDR3 is CATSRPHGQAWEQYF. The DNA for the CDR3 is TGTGCCACCAGCAGACCTCACGGACAGGCCTGGGAGCAGTACTTC. J is TRBJ2-7 and V is TRBV15, with 7 bases matching TRBD1. The junction had 11 bases not matched to a gene; V was cut back by 2 bases and J by 7 bases. Germline loops: CDR1 LNHNV, CDR2 YYDKDF (reference sequence). This CDR3 comprises 15 residues.

There are a few counts of this clone. V and J are TRBV7-9 and TRBJ1-1; TRBD1 aligns across 10 bases. The ends lost 6 bases at V and 12 bases at J; junction bases unmatched: 10. Per the germline V gene, CDR1 is SEHNR and CDR2 is FQNEAQ (reference sequence). There are 13 residues in the CDR3. The CDR3 loop reads CASSPSQGQGPFF. The CDR3 DNA follows: TGTGCCAGCAGTCCATCTCAGGGACAGGGGCCTTTCTTT.

This chain joins TRBV11-2 and TRBJ2-3, with D possibly matching TRBD2 (6 bases). There are 16 residues in the CDR3. V dropped 5 bases and J dropped 2 bases, with 17 bases sitting between them. Germline lookup yields CDR1 SGHAT and CDR2 FQNNGV. The DNA of the CDR3 is TGTGCCAGCAGCCACATTCTGCGGGGCCTCACAGATACGCAGTATTTT. This gives the protein CASSHILRGLTDTQYF.

The chain employs TRBV19 and TRBJ2-7; possible D gene TRBD2, 6 bases. The CDR3 consists of 15 residues. The germline V gene has CDR1 LNHDA and CDR2 SQIVND (reference sequence). Trimming cost V 9 bases and J 12 bases, with 30 bases left between them. CDR3 bases: TGTGCCAGCTCCCCTTCCGAGACGACCGGGACTCGGTGGTACTTC. This sequence encodes CASSPSETTGTRWYF.

This clone was observed a handful of times. V usage is TRBV5-1 and J usage is TRBJ2-1, with TRBD1 identical over 7 bases. V lost 4 bases to trimming and J lost 7 bases; unmatched junction nucleotides: 2. Germline loops: CDR1 SGHRS, CDR2 YFSETQ. This CDR3 has 12 residues. CDR3 in amino acids: CASSRQGNEQFF. The CDR3 DNA follows: TGCGCCAGCAGCAGACAGGGTAATGAGCAGTTCTTC.

The chain combines TRBV4-3 with TRBJ1-2; TRBD1 aligns across 7 bases. Unmatched junction bases numbered 7, after V lost 4 bases and J lost 2 bases. The germline CDR1 and CDR2 sequences are LGHNA and YSLEER. This CDR3 has 15 residues. The CDR3 DNA is TGCGCCAGCAGCCCCGCACAGGGGATGAACTATGGCTACACCTTC. This codes for CASSPAQGMNYGYTF.

The J gene is TRBJ2-1, the V gene TRBV5-3, with D possibly TRBD1 on 6 matching bases. TRBV5-3 is an ORF for which the function is uncertain. Trimming left V 6 bases short and J 1 base short, with 11 bases between. The CDR3 is made up of 14 amino acids. This CDR3 is CARTRGGSYNEQFF. CDR3 nucleotide sequence: TGTGCCAGAACCAGGGGTGGGTCCTACAATGAGCAGTTCTTC.

This chain links TRBV29-1 with TRBJ2-3; D is uncertain. V was cut by 3 bases and J by 2 bases, with 9 bases left in between. This CDR3 is built from 13 residues. The germline gives CDR1 SQVTM, CDR2 ANQGSEA. The DNA of the CDR3 is TGCAGCGTTGATATGACTCCCACAGATACGCAGTATTTT. This gives the protein CSVDMTPTDTQYF.

V usage is TRBV30 and J usage is TRBJ1-4, with unresolved D. The germline gives CDR1 GTSNPN, CDR2 SVGIG (reference sequence). This CDR3 is 11 amino acids long. V shed 7 bases and J shed 5 bases, with 8 bases lying between them. The CDR3 sequence: CASRENEKLFF. CDR3 coding DNA: TGTGCCTCAAGGGAGAATGAAAAACTGTTTTTT.

The chain carries TRBV27 and TRBJ1-2; tentative D call: TRBD1 (6 bases). V was trimmed by 4 bases and J by 8 bases, leaving 14 bases between them. This CDR3 comprises 13 residues. Per germline, CDR1 MNHEY and CDR2 SMNVEV (reference sequence). The CDR3: CASSSSGAGGYTF. The CDR3 DNA sequence: TGTGCCAGCAGTTCTTCAGGGGCGGGGGGCTACACCTTC.

The chain recombines TRBV19 with TRBJ1-1, with D uncertain. CDR3 length equals 13 residues. V lost 6 bases to trimming and J lost 2 bases, with 10 bases between them. Germline V gene lookup returns CDR1 LNHDA and CDR2 SQIVND (reference sequence). CDR3 nucleotides: TGTGCCAGTAGCGACGTGGGAAACACTGAAGCTTTCTTT. Translated, it gives CASSDVGNTEAFF.

The chain employs TRBV5-6 and TRBJ2-1, with TRBD2 identical over 8 bases. Germline CDR1 reads SGHDT; CDR2 reads YYEEEE. The CDR3 spans 16 residues. The V segment lost 3 bases and the J segment 4 bases; nucleotides outside the gene matches: 9. CDR3 sequence (DNA): TGTGCCAGCAGCTCCGTCGGTAGCGGGATTTACAATGAGCAGTTCTTC. Protein: CASSSVGSGIYNEQFF.

The chain joins TRBV19 to TRBJ2-7; 10 nucleotides line up with TRBD2. In germline, CDR1 is LNHDA, CDR2 SQIVND (reference sequence). The CDR3 has 14 residues. The V gene end was trimmed by 5 bases and the J gene end by 7 bases; junction bases not matched to a gene: 8. The CDR3 coding sequence is TGTGCCAGTAGTTCCATAGCGGGAGGCGGAGAGCAGTACTTC. As protein: CASSSIAGGGEQYF.